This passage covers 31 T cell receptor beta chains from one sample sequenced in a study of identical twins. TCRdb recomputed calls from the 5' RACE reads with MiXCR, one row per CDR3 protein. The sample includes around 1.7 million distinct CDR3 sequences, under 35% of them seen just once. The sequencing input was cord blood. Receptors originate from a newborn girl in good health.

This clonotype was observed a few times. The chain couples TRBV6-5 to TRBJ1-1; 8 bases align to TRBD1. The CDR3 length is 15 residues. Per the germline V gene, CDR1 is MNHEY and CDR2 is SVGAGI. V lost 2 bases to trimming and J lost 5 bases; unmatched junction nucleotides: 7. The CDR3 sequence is CASSYLTGDRTEAFF. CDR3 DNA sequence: TGTGCCAGCAGTTACCTGACAGGGGATAGGACTGAAGCTTTCTTT.

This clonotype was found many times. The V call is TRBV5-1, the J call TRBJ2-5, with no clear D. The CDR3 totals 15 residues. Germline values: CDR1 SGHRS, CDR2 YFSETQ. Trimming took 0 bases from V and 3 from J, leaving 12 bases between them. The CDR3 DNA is TGCGCCAGCAGCTTGGATCCGCGGTCTAAAGAGACCCAGTACTTC. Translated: CASSLDPRSKETQYF.

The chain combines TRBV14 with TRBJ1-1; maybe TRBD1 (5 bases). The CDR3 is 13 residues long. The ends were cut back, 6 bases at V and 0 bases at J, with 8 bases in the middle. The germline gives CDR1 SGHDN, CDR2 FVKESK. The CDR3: CASSRQMNTEAFF. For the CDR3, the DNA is TGTGCCAGCAGTAGACAGATGAACACTGAAGCTTTCTTT.

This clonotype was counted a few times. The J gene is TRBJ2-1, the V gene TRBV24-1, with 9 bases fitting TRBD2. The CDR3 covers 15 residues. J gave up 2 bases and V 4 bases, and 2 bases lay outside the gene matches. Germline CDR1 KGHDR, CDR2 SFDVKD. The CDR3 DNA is TGTGCCACCAGTGAAGTAGCGGGAGCCTACAATGAGCAGTTCTTC. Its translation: CATSEVAGAYNEQFF.

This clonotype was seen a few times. The CDR3 nucleotides read TGCAGCGCACGAGAGCCCCTTGGCGGCTACACCTTC. This codes for CSAREPLGGYTF. The chain joins TRBV20-1 to TRBJ1-2; D is unresolved. The germline V gene encodes CDR1 DFQATT and CDR2 SNEGSKA (reference sequence). The CDR3 consists of 12 residues.

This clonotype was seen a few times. The CDR3 reads CASSLTSGGITDTQYF. DNA for the CDR3: TGTGCCAGCAGCTTAACTAGCGGGGGGATCACAGATACGCAGTATTTT. V gene TRBV11-2 combines with J gene TRBJ2-3, with 12 bases fitting TRBD2. Germline-derived CDR1 and CDR2 are SGHAT and FQNNGV. V was pared by 2 bases and J by 2 bases, with 2 bases of the junction left unmatched. This CDR3 is built from 16 residues. Supplemented by reference TRBV11-2 and TRBJ2-3, the full variable domain reads EAGVAQSPRYKIIEKRQSVAFWCNPISGHATLYWYQQILGQGPKLLIQFQNNGVVDDSQLPKDRFSAERLKGVDSTLKIQPAKLEDSAVYLCASSLTSGGITDTQYFGPGTRLTVL.

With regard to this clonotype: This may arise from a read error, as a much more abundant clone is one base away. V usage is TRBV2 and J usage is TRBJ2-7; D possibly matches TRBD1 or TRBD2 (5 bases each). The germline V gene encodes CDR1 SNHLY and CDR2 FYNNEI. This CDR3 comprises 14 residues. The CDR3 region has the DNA TGTGCCAACAGTGAGGGGACCGCGTCCTACGAGCAGTACTTC. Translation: CANSEGTASYEQYF.

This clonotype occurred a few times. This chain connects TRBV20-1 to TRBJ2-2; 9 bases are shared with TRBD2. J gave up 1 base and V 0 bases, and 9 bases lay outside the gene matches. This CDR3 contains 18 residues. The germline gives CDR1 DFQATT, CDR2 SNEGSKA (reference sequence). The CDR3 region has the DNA TGCAGTGCTAGAGATCCGGCTAGCGGGATTAGGAACACCGGGGAGCTGTTTTTT. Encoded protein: CSARDPASGIRNTGELFF.

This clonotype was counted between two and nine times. The CDR3 coding sequence is TGTGCCAGCAGCTTAGGAGGTGTAGGGGGGGGGAATGAGCAGTTCTTC. This codes for CASSLGGVGGGNEQFF. The rearrangement links TRBV13 to TRBJ2-1; D is possibly TRBD2 (7 bases). Trimming pared 0 bases from V and 7 bases from J, leaving 16 bases between. This CDR3 contains 16 residues. Looked up from germline, CDR1 is PRHDT and CDR2 is FYEKMQ (reference sequence).

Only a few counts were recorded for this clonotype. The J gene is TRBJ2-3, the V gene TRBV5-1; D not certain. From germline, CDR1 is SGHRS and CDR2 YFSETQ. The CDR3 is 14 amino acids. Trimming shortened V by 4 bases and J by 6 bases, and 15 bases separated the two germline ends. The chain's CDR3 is CASSRTDSGDTQYF. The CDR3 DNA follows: TGCGCCAGCAGCCGTACCGACTCTGGGGATACGCAGTATTTT.

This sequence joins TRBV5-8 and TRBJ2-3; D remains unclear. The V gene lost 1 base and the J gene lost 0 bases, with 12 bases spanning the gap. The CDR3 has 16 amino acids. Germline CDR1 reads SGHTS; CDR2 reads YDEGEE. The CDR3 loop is CASSLPDWDSTDTQYF. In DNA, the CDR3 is TGTGCCAGCAGCTTGCCTGATTGGGATAGCACAGATACGCAGTATTTT.

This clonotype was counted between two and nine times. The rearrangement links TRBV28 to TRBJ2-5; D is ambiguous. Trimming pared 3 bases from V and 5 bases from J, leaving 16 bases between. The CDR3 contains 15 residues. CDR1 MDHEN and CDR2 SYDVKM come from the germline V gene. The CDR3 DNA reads TGTGCCAGCAGTTTTGGGGTGTTGTATGCGGAGACCCAGTACTTC. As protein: CASSFGVLYAETQYF.

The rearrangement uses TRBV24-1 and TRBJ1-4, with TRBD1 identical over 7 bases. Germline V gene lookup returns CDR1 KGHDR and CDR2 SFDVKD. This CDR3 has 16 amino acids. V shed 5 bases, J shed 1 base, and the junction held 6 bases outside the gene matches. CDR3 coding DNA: TGTGCCACCAGTGGAGAGGGGGCAAGAACTAATGAAAAACTGTTTTTT. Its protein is CATSGEGARTNEKLFF.

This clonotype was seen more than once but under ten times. The CDR3 sequence is CASSPWTGENQPQHF. The CDR3 bases are TGTGCCAGCAGTCCTTGGACAGGGGAGAATCAGCCCCAGCATTTT. This chain links TRBV6-5 with TRBJ1-5, with 9 bases fitting TRBD1. This CDR3 region has 15 residues. V lost 5 bases to trimming and J lost 4 bases; unmatched junction nucleotides: 6. Germline V CDR1 and CDR2: MNHEY, SVGAGI.

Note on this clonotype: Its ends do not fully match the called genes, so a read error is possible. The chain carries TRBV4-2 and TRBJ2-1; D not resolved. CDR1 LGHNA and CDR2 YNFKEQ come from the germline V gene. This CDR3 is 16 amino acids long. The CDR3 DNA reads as TGTGCCAGCAGCCCGGGCCAAGGTGGTTCATACAATGAGCAGTTATTC. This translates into CASSPGQGGSYNEQLF.

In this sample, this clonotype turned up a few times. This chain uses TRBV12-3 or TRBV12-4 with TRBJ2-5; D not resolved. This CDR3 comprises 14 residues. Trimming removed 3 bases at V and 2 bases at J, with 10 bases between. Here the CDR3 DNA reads TGTGCCAGCAGTTTTATGGCCCTACAAGAGACCCAGTACTTC. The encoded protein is CASSFMALQETQYF.

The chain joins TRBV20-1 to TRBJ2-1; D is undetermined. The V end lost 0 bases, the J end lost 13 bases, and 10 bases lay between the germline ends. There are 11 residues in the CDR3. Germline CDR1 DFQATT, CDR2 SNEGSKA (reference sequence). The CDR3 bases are TGCAGTGCTAGAGACCGCCTGGGCCAGTTCTTC. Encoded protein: CSARDRLGQFF.

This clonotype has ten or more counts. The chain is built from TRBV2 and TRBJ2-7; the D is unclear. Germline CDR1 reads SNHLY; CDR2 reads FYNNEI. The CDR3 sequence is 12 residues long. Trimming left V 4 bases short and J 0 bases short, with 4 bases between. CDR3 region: CASSGLSYEQYF. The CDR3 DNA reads TGTGCCAGCAGTGGCCTCTCCTACGAGCAGTACTTC.

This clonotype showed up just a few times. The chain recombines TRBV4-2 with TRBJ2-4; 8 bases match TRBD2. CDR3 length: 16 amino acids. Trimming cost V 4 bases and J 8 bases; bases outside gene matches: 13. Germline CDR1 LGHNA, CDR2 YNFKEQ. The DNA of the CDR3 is TGTGCCAGCAGCCTCACAACCGGGACTAGGATTCACATTCAGTACTTC. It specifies CASSLTTGTRIHIQYF.

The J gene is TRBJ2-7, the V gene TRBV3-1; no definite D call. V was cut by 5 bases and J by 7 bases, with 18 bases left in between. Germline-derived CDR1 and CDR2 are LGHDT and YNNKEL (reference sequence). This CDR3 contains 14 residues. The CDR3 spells CASSKGNPGWEQYF. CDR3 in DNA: TGTGCCAGCAGCAAAGGGAATCCCGGGTGGGAGCAGTACTTC.

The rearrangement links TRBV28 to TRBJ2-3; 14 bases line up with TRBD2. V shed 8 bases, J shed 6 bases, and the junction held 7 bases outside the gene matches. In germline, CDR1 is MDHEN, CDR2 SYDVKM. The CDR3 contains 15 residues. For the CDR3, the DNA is TGTGCCAGCGCCGGGGGACTAGCGGGAGCCGATACGCAGTATTTT. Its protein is CASAGGLAGADTQYF.

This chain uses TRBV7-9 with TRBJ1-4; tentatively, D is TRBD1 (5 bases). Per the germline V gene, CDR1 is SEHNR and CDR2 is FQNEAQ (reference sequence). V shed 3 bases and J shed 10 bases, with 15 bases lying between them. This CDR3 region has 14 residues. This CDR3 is CASSFLAGTGKLFF. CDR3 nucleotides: TGTGCCAGCAGCTTTCTAGCGGGGACGGGAAAACTGTTTTTT.

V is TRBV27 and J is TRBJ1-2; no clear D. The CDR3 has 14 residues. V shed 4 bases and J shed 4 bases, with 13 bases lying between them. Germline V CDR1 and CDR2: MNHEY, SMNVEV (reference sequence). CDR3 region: CASSSSGEIYGYTF. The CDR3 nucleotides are TGTGCCAGCAGTTCTTCAGGAGAGATCTATGGCTACACCTTC.

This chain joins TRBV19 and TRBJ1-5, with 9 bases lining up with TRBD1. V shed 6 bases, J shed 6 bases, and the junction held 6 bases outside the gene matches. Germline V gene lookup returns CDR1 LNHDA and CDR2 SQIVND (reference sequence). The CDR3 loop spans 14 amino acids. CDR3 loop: CASRTGGTGQPQHF. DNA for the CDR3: TGTGCCAGTAGAACAGGGGGCACGGGTCAGCCCCAGCATTTT.

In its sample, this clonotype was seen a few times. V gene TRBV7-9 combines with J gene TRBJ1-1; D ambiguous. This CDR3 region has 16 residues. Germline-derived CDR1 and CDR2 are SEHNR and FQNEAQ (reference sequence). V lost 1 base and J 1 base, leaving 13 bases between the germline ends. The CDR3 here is CASSLVPAGANTEAFF. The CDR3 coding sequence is TGTGCCAGCAGCTTAGTTCCGGCGGGCGCGAACACTGAAGCTTTCTTT. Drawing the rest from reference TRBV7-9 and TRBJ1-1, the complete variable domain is DTGVSQNPRHKITKRGQNVTFRCDPISEHNRLYWYRQTLGQGPEFLTYFQNEAQLEKSRLLSDRFSAERPKGSFSTLEIQRTEQGDSAMYLCASSLVPAGANTEAFFGQGTRLTVV.

DNA of the CDR3: TGCAGCGTTGAAAGCGGGGCCTTCCTAAGCTCCTACAATGAGCAGTTCTTC. Amino acids: CSVESGAFLSSYNEQFF. V is TRBV29-1 and J is TRBJ2-1, with 7 bases that match TRBD2. Germline CDR1 is SQVTM and CDR2 is ANQGSEA. The CDR3 sequence is 17 residues long. The V and J ends lost 2 bases and 0 bases, in that order; junction bases with no gene match: 10.

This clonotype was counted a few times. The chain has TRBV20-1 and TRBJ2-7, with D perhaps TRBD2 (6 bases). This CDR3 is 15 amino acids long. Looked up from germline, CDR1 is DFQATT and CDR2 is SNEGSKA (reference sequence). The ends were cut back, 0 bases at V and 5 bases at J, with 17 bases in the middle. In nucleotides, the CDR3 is TGCAGTGCTAGAGATGCCCGGAGGGAGGTGGACGAGCAGTACTTC. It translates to CSARDARREVDEQYF.

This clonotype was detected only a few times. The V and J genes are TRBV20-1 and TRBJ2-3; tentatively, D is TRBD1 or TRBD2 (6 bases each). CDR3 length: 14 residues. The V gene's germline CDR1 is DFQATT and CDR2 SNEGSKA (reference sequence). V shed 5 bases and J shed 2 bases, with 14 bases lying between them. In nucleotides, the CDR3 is TGCAGTGCTCCCTCCGGGGGCGCCACAGATACGCAGTATTTT. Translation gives CSAPSGGATDTQYF.

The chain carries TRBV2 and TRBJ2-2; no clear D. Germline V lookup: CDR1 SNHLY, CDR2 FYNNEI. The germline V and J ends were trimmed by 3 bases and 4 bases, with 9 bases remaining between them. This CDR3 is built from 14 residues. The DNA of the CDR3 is TGTGCCAGCAGTGAGGGCCCCGCCACCGGGGAGCTGTTTTTT. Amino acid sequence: CASSEGPATGELFF.

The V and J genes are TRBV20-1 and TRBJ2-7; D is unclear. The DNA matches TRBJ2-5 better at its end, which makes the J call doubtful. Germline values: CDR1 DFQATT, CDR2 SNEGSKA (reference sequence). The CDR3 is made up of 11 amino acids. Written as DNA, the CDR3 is TGCAGTGCAAACAAAGAAGAGACCCAGTACTTC. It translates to CSANKEETQYF.

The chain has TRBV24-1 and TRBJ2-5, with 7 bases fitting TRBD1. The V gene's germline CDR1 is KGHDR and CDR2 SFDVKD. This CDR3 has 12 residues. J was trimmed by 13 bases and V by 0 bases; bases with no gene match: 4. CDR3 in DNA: TGTGCCACCAGTGATTTGCGGGACAGTGGGTACTTC. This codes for CATSDLRDSGYF.